This T cell receptor (beta chain) appears in the sequencing data of a study of blood T cells in healthy people across ages. General observations from the study: When set beside aged donors, long-lived donors presented more naive CD4+ cells and higher diversity. Strong correlation existed between TCR beta diversity and naive T cell percentage. Expanded clonotype shifts may have been confounded, as the donors had an unknown CMV status.

Next came a second PCR, run for about 7 to 12 cycles, which used a sample-barcoded 5' primer along with a J-beta primer mix. TCRdb re-called the 5' RACE reads with MiXCR, one entry per CDR3 protein. The sample carries around 2 million distinct CDR3 sequences, about two fifths recorded once. This clonotype occurred a few times. What it recognizes is unknown. This CDR3 is built from 19 residues. CDR1 and CDR2 from the germline V gene are SEHNR and FQNEAQ (reference sequence). Deletions cut 1 base from V and 0 bases from J, with 21 bases between. The chain employs TRBV7-9 and TRBJ2-5; TRBD2 might be the D (6 bases). The sample comprised blood. The source of this sequence is a human donor in good health. CDR3 sequence: CASSLELRGAQRYQETQYF. CDR3 DNA sequence: TGTGCCAGCAGCTTAGAGTTGCGGGGCGCACAAAGGTACCAAGAGACCCAGTACTTC.